The 20 T cell receptor beta chains given below trace back to one sample, sequenced in a study of T cells in Graves' hyperthyroidism and ophthalmopathy. Amplification of TCR beta CDR3 regions was performed using RNA transcripts as template. Researchers ran a first-round RT-PCR on the TCR CDR3 using the HTBI primer set. TCRdb re-derived calls from the multiplex PCR reads in MiXCR, one entry per CDR3 protein. The table has fewer than 250,000 distinct CDR3 sequences, 15% to 20% seen once. Material: blood. The receptors stem from a man aged 50-59 years with Graves' hyperthyroidism.

This clonotype came up many times. This chain links TRBV18 with TRBJ2-5; D is ambiguous. Trimming shortened V by 0 bases and J by 5 bases, and 10 bases separated the two germline ends. This CDR3 comprises 14 residues. Germline V gene lookup returns CDR1 KGHSH and CDR2 LQKENI. The DNA for the CDR3 is TGTGCCAGCTCACCACCGCCAGTACCCGAGACCCAGTACTTC. Encoded protein: CASSPPPVPETQYF.

At least ten counts were recorded for this clonotype. This chain connects TRBV13 to TRBJ2-7; D not certain. CDR1 and CDR2 (germline): PRHDT, FYEKMQ (reference sequence). Trimming pared 4 bases from V and 9 bases from J, leaving 16 bases between. The CDR3 contains 13 residues. The CDR3 nucleotides read TGTGCCAGCAGCTCAGGTGTCGGATTCGGGCAGTACTTC. Encoded protein: CASSSGVGFGQYF.

This clonotype has a count of ten or more. This chain connects TRBV2 to TRBJ2-3; unclear D gene. Germline CDR1 SNHLY, CDR2 FYNNEI. The CDR3 is 13 amino acids. V was cut by 4 bases and J by 6 bases, with 11 bases left in between. CDR3 in amino acids: CASSGESSDTQYF. The CDR3 nucleotides are TGTGCCAGCAGTGGAGAGTCCTCGGATACGCAGTATTTT.

The chain is built from TRBV20-1 and TRBJ1-2, with D maybe TRBD1 (5 bases). CDR1 and CDR2 (germline): DFQATT, SNEGSKA (reference sequence). The CDR3 totals 15 residues. Trimming took 5 bases from V and 0 from J, leaving 16 bases between them. In DNA, the CDR3 is TGCAGTGCTGATACCATACAGGAGTCTAACTATGGCTACACCTTC. Translated: CSADTIQESNYGYTF.

This clonotype was found many times. V usage is TRBV2 and J usage is TRBJ2-1; D ambiguous. V was clipped by 6 bases and J by 6 bases, with 12 bases between them. Looked up from germline, CDR1 is SNHLY and CDR2 is FYNNEI. The CDR3 length is 13 residues. The CDR3 region has the DNA TGTGCCAGCAGCGCCGGTCGATTCAATGAGCAGTTCTTC. Protein sequence: CASSAGRFNEQFF. The whole variable domain, remainder taken from reference TRBV2 and TRBJ2-1, is EPEVTQTPSHQVTQMGQEVILRCVPISNHLYFYWYRQILGQKVEFLVSFYNNEISEKSEIFDDQFSVERPDGSNFTLKIRSTKLEDSAMYFCASSAGRFNEQFFGPGTRLTVL.

V usage is TRBV10-3 and J usage is TRBJ2-2; D perhaps matches TRBD1 (5 bases). Germline V gives CDR1 ENHRY, CDR2 SYGVKD. Trimming pared 0 bases from V and 5 bases from J, leaving 13 bases between. The CDR3 covers 16 residues. The CDR3 sequence is CAISESRVGATGELFF. For the CDR3, the DNA is TGTGCCATCAGTGAGTCGCGTGTTGGGGCGACCGGGGAGCTGTTTTTT.

The chain joins TRBV7-3 to TRBJ2-2; 11 bases are shared with TRBD2. Trimming took 2 bases from V and 5 from J; bases not matched to a gene: 4. CDR1 is SGHTA and CDR2 is FQGTGA in the germline V gene. The CDR3 loop spans 16 amino acids. The CDR3 protein is CASSLYPSGRTGELFF. The CDR3 coding sequence is TGTGCCAGCAGCTTATACCCTAGCGGGAGGACCGGGGAGCTGTTTTTT.

V gene TRBV11-1 combines with J gene TRBJ1-2; no firm D call. The germline gives CDR1 SGHAT, CDR2 FQDESV (reference sequence). Between the trimmed V and J ends, which lost 1 base and 8 bases, there was a span of 20 bases. This CDR3 region has 16 residues. The CDR3 DNA is TGTGCCAGCAGCTTAGGAGACCGCGCGCCCGGGAGAGGCTACACCTTC. It yields the protein CASSLGDRAPGRGYTF.

This clonotype was observed at least ten times. The chain employs TRBV20-1 and TRBJ2-1; D is unclear. CDR3 length: 15 amino acids. The V gene's germline CDR1 is DFQATT and CDR2 SNEGSKA (reference sequence). V was cut by 0 bases and J by 9 bases, with 18 bases left in between. The CDR3 is CSARDPAAGAPEQFF. The CDR3 nucleotides read TGCAGTGCTAGAGATCCTGCAGCCGGAGCTCCTGAGCAGTTCTTC.

This clonotype was seen ten or more times. CDR3 residues: CAWSVKGLDTQYF. CDR3 DNA sequence: TGTGCCTGGAGTGTTAAGGGACTCGATACGCAGTATTTT. The gene calls are TRBV30 and TRBJ2-3, with a weak D call TRBD2 (6 bases). V was pared by 0 bases and J by 6 bases, with 10 bases between. The CDR3 totals 13 residues. The V gene's germline CDR1 is GTSNPN and CDR2 SVGIG (reference sequence). Full variable domain (missing parts from reference TRBV30 and TRBJ2-3): SQTIHQWPATLVQPVGSPLSLECTVEGTSNPNLYWYRQAAGRGLQLLFYSVGIGQISSEVPQNLSASRPQDRQFILSSKKLLLSDSGFYLCAWSVKGLDTQYFGPGTRLTVL.

The V gene is TRBV9, the J gene TRBJ1-2; D is uncertain. This CDR3 contains 16 residues. The germline V and J ends were trimmed by 3 bases and 8 bases, with 23 bases remaining between them. Germline lookup yields CDR1 SGDLS and CDR2 YYNGEE. CDR3 sequence reads: CASSAPQSEGLGGYTF. CDR3 nucleotides: TGTGCCAGCAGCGCCCCCCAGTCGGAAGGGCTCGGGGGCTACACCTTC.

This clonotype was observed a few times. For the CDR3, the DNA is TGTGCCAGCAGACGGGGCTTGACGGAAAACTATGGCTACACCTTC. It encodes CASRRGLTENYGYTF. The chain carries TRBV9 and TRBJ1-2; D is possibly TRBD1 (5 bases). Germline-derived CDR1 and CDR2 are SGDLS and YYNGEE. The length of the CDR3 is 15 residues. V lost 5 bases to trimming and J lost 2 bases, with 16 bases between them.

V and J are TRBV14 and TRBJ1-3; D is ambiguous. This CDR3 spans 12 amino acids. V was pared by 2 bases and J by 9 bases, with 8 bases between. Germline CDR1 and CDR2: SGHDN and FVKESK. This CDR3 reads CASSQLGFTIYF. As DNA, the CDR3 is TGTGCCAGCAGCCAACTTGGTTTCACCATATATTTT.

The table lists this clonotype with a few counts. The chain is built from TRBV27 and TRBJ1-5; tentative D call: TRBD1 (6 bases). The germline CDR1 and CDR2 sequences are MNHEY and SMNVEV (reference sequence). The CDR3 runs to 15 residues. Trimming pared 0 bases from V and 1 base from J, leaving 7 bases between. CDR3 region: CASSLSGQSNQPQHF. The CDR3 region has the DNA TGTGCCAGCAGTTTATCTGGACAGAGCAATCAGCCCCAGCATTTT.

This clonotype came up many times. The V call is TRBV12-3 or TRBV12-4, the J call TRBJ2-7; D is possibly TRBD1 (5 bases). The CDR3 length is 13 residues. Deletions cut 6 bases from V and 5 bases from J, with 14 bases between. Here the CDR3 DNA reads TGTGCCAGCAGAAAAACAGGAGCACACGAGCAGTACTTC. Its translation is CASRKTGAHEQYF.

There are many counts of this clonotype. The chain has TRBV29-1 and TRBJ2-5; TRBD1 or TRBD2 may be the D gene (5 bases each). V gave up 3 bases and J gave up 0 bases, with 11 bases separating them. CDR1 and CDR2 from the germline V gene are SQVTM and ANQGSEA. The length of the CDR3 is 14 residues. CDR3 DNA sequence: TGCAGCGTTGATGCAGGGACGTACCAAGAGACCCAGTACTTC. Protein sequence: CSVDAGTYQETQYF. The whole variable domain, filled in from reference TRBV29-1 and TRBJ2-5, reads SAVISQKPSRDICQRGTSLTIQCQVDSQVTMMFWYRQQPGQSLTLIATANQGSEATYESGFVIDKFPISRPNLTFSTLTVSNMSPEDSSIYLCSVDAGTYQETQYFGPGTRLLVL.

This clonotype was picked up a small number of times. The gene calls are TRBV9 and TRBJ2-1, with 9 bases identical to TRBD2. The germline gives CDR1 SGDLS, CDR2 YYNGEE. With V trimmed by 0 bases and J by 0 bases, 7 bases remained unmatched. The length of the CDR3 is 18 residues. CDR3 in amino acids: CASSVVGSGSHSYNEQFF. CDR3 DNA: TGTGCCAGCAGCGTAGTGGGTAGCGGGAGTCACTCCTACAATGAGCAGTTCTTC. Together with reference TRBV9 and TRBJ2-1, the CDR3 gives the full variable domain: DSGVTQTPKHLITATGQRVTLRCSPRSGDLSVYWYQQSLDQGLQFLIQYYNGEERAKGNILERFSAQQFPDLHSELNLSSLELGDSALYFCASSVVGSGSHSYNEQFFGPGTRLTVL.

In this sample, this clonotype turned up many times. The DNA for the CDR3 is TGTGCCAGCAGAGGAATCTATGGCTACACCTTC. The encoded protein is CASRGIYGYTF. The chain joins TRBV28 to TRBJ1-2, with D unclear. The CDR3 is made up of 11 amino acids. Germline lookup yields CDR1 MDHEN and CDR2 SYDVKM. The V end was cut by 6 bases, the J end by 4 bases, with 6 bases between.

This clonotype occurred many times. This sequence joins TRBV7-2 and TRBJ2-7; the match to TRBD2 covers 8 bases. V lost 4 bases, J lost 3 bases, and 20 bases stayed unmatched. The CDR3 length is 19 residues. CDR1 SGHTA and CDR2 FQGNSA come from the germline V gene. In DNA, the CDR3 is TGTGCCAGCAGCTCGCCCCAGTACAGAGCTACTAGCGGAGTCTACGAGCAGTACTTC. Protein product: CASSSPQYRATSGVYEQYF. The variable domain in full, with the rest retrieved from reference TRBV7-2 and TRBJ2-7, is GAGVSQSPSNKVTEKGKDVELRCDPISGHTALYWYRQSLGQGLEFLIYFQGNSAPDKSGLPSDRFSAERTGGSVSTLTIQRTQQEDSAVYLCASSSPQYRATSGVYEQYFGPGTRLTVT.

The rearrangement uses TRBV6-4 and TRBJ2-3; no clear D gene. In germline, CDR1 is MRHNA, CDR2 SNTAGT. Trimming removed 5 bases at V and 3 bases at J, with 12 bases between. The CDR3 consists of 14 residues. The CDR3 loop reads CASSYNGETDTQYF. The CDR3 coding sequence is TGTGCCAGCAGTTACAATGGGGAAACAGATACGCAGTATTTT.